The 28 T cell receptor beta chains listed next were all sequenced from one sample in a study of T cell responses to AZD1222 COVID-19 vaccine. Sequencing was performed with immunoSEQ multiplex PCR; in TCRdb, only in-frame clones are kept and a portion is missing. The table includes around 160,000 clones, approximately 89% detected once. The sample consisted of peripheral blood, taken on day 0 of AZD1222 vaccination. Every receptor here comes from an adult in good health.

The table lists this clone with a count of one. Germline and junction disagree at one end, which may indicate a read error. The chain joins TRBV4-1 to TRBJ2-1, with D possibly TRBD2 on 5 matching bases. This CDR3 is built from 16 residues. The germline CDR1 and CDR2 sequences are MGHRA and YSYEKL. The CDR3 coding sequence is TGCGCCAGCAGTCAAGAAGGACTGTTCTCCTACAATGAGCAGTTCTTC. Translating gives CASSQEGLFSYNEQFF.

In this sample, this clone turned up a few times. V usage is TRBV6-1 and J usage is TRBJ1-1; TRBD1 matches 7 bases. This CDR3 is built from 14 residues. V dropped 1 base and J dropped 7; count of bases not matched to a gene: 6. Germline lookup yields CDR1 MNHNS and CDR2 SASEGT. CDR3 amino acids: CASSEGDSSYEAFF. CDR3 DNA: TGTGCCAGCAGTGAAGGGGACAGCTCCTATGAAGCTTTCTTT.

On this clone itself: The junction shows a germline mismatch at one end, possibly a read error. This sequence joins TRBV18 and TRBJ1-2, with 12 bases fitting TRBD1. CDR1 is KGHSH and CDR2 is LQKENI in the germline V gene. This CDR3 is 18 amino acids long. In DNA, the CDR3 is TGTGCCAGCTCCCCACCGCGCGGGACAGGGGGCGCTTACTATGGCTACACCTTC. This codes for CASSPPRGTGGAYYGYTF.

This rearrangement joins TRBV6-5 to TRBJ2-1; D is ambiguous. CDR1 MNHEY and CDR2 SVGAGI come from the germline V gene. The CDR3 totals 16 residues. Trimming took off 0 bases at V and 0 bases at J, with 9 bases between the two ends. The CDR3 DNA reads TGTGCCAGCAGTTACTCGACCCGGAGCTCCTACAATGAGCAGTTCTTC. Encoded protein: CASSYSTRSSYNEQFF.

The chain carries TRBV5-1 and TRBJ1-5; 7 nucleotides line up with TRBD1. In germline, CDR1 is SGHRS, CDR2 YFSETQ. V shed 1 base and J 2 bases; nucleotides not matched to a gene: 3. The CDR3 totals 15 residues. CDR3 in amino acids: CASSLTGAGNQPQHF. The CDR3 nucleotides are TGCGCCAGCAGCTTGACAGGGGCGGGCAATCAGCCCCAGCATTTT.

J is TRBJ2-7 and V is TRBV19; no clear D gene. Trimming took off 6 bases at V and 1 base at J, with 7 bases between the two ends. The CDR3 is 12 amino acids. CDR1 and CDR2 from the germline V gene are LNHDA and SQIVND (reference sequence). CDR3: CASSHDSYEQYF. The CDR3 DNA follows: TGTGCCAGTAGCCACGATTCCTACGAGCAGTACTTC.

The V call is TRBV11-3, the J call TRBJ2-5, with 13 bases lining up with TRBD2. Trimming removed 4 bases from V and 2 bases from J; junction bases left unmatched: 4. The CDR3 covers 16 residues. Germline CDR1 is SGHNT and CDR2 is YENEEA. DNA of the CDR3: TGTGCCAGCAGCTCACGACTAGCGGGGGGTCAAGAGACCCAGTACTTC. This sequence encodes CASSSRLAGGQETQYF.

This clone was found once. A junction boundary mismatches the germline segment, possibly from a read error. This chain connects TRBV15 to TRBJ1-6; TRBD1 agrees at 9 bases. This CDR3 is built from 14 residues. Germline V gives CDR1 LNHNV, CDR2 YYDKDF (reference sequence). The CDR3 region is CATSRGGQGPPGVF. The CDR3 DNA follows: TGTGCCACCAGCAGAGGAGGACAGGGGCCACCCGGGGTGTTT.

This clone was picked up a small number of times. The rearrangement uses TRBV10-3 and TRBJ1-6; D is unresolved. The CDR3 runs to 13 residues. V was pared by 11 bases and J by 7 bases, with 15 bases between. CDR1 and CDR2 from the germline V gene are ENHRY and SYGVKD. CDR3: CAGSGGENSPLHF. Written as DNA, the CDR3 is TGTGCCGGGAGTGGCGGGGAGAATTCACCCCTCCACTTT.

This clone occurred many times. DNA for the CDR3: TGTGCCAGCAGTTACGCGGACGTAGTAAATGAGCAGTTCTTC. Its protein product is CASSYADVVNEQFF. V gene TRBV6-2 or TRBV6-3 combines with J gene TRBJ2-1; D remains unclear. Looked up from germline, CDR1 is MNHEY and CDR2 is SVGEGT. The V end lost 2 bases, the J end lost 7 bases, and 12 bases lay between the germline ends. The CDR3 consists of 14 residues.

This chain links TRBV12-3 or TRBV12-4 with TRBJ2-2, with no clear D. The CDR3 is made up of 12 amino acids. Trimming took off 6 bases at V and 6 bases at J, with 8 bases between the two ends. The CDR3 bases are TGTGCCAGCAGATTTGGTCCCGGGGAGCTGTTTTTT. Encoded protein: CASRFGPGELFF.

This chain uses TRBV7-4 with TRBJ2-7, with a weak D call TRBD1 (7 bases). With 4 bases removed from V and 4 bases from J, the gap between germline ends came to 32 bases. Germline V lookup: CDR1 SGHVT, CDR2 SQSDAQ. The CDR3 extends over 20 amino acids. In DNA form, the CDR3 reads TGTGCCAGCAGCTCAGACACCCCTCTAACTCCCGGACAGGACTATTACGAGCAGTACTTC. Its protein is CASSSDTPLTPGQDYYEQYF.

The J gene is TRBJ1-1, the V gene TRBV6-2 or TRBV6-3; the D gene is possibly TRBD1 (6 bases). From germline, CDR1 is MNHEY and CDR2 SVGEGT. Trimming took 2 bases from V and 7 from J, leaving 20 bases between them. The CDR3 runs 16 residues. CDR3 residues: CASSYRGADVLSEAFF. CDR3 bases: TGTGCCAGCAGTTACCGGGGGGCTGACGTTCTTAGTGAAGCTTTCTTT.

V usage is TRBV7-9 and J usage is TRBJ1-3; no reliable D call. The CDR3 is 15 amino acids. Germline V gene data show CDR1 as SEHNR and CDR2 as FQNEAQ (reference sequence). The ends were cut back, 5 bases at V and 0 bases at J, with 11 bases in the middle. The CDR3 loop is CASSPAGNSGNTIYF. The CDR3 DNA reads as TGTGCCAGCAGCCCGGCGGGTAACTCTGGAAACACCATATATTTT.

The V and J genes are TRBV3-1 (or the pseudogene TRBV3-2) and TRBJ1-4; D remains ambiguous. CDR1 is LGHDT, CDR2 YNNKEL, per germline (reference sequence). V shed 5 bases and J shed 10 bases, with 17 bases lying between them. The CDR3 is 14 residues long. In DNA, the CDR3 is TGTGCCAGCAGCGCCGGGGTTGCTCGTGGAAAACTGTTTTTT. Translation: CASSAGVARGKLFF.

The CDR3, as DNA: TGTGCCAGCAGCCTCCACCGGGAGCAGTTCTTC. Translated, it gives CASSLHREQFF. The rearrangement uses TRBV28 and TRBJ2-1; D unresolved. The V end lost 6 bases, the J end lost 10 bases, and 10 bases lay between the germline ends. Per the germline V gene, CDR1 is MDHEN and CDR2 is SYDVKM. This CDR3 is built from 11 residues.

This clone was detected once. The chain joins TRBV6-8 to TRBJ2-7; 7 nucleotides agree with TRBD2. CDR1 is MNHGY and CDR2 is SAAAGT in the germline V gene. CDR3 length: 15 amino acids. Trimming removed 2 bases from V and 6 bases from J; junction bases left unmatched: 10. The CDR3 here is CASSYEGGTPIEQYF. Here the CDR3 DNA reads TGTGCCAGCAGTTACGAGGGAGGGACTCCAATCGAGCAGTACTTC.

The chain has TRBV19 and TRBJ1-5, with D maybe TRBD1 (5 bases). The CDR3 runs to 15 residues. V was cut by 7 bases and J by 0 bases, with 13 bases left in between. The germline CDR1 and CDR2 sequences are LNHDA and SQIVND (reference sequence). CDR3 protein: CASTSGRISNQPQHF. The CDR3 region has the DNA TGTGCCAGTACCTCGGGACGGATTAGCAATCAGCCCCAGCATTTT.

The chain has TRBV5-1 and TRBJ1-2; no firm D call. CDR3 length equals 15 residues. The V and J ends lost 0 bases and 3 bases respectively, with 12 bases between them. Germline V gene sequence: CDR1 SGHRS, CDR2 YFSETQ. CDR3 DNA sequence: TGCGCCAGCAGCTTGGATGAGTCCCTTTACTATGGCTACACCTTC. Translated: CASSLDESLYYGYTF. Looking up the rest from reference TRBV5-1 and TRBJ1-2 gives the full variable domain: KAGVTQTPRYLIKTRGQQVTLSCSPISGHRSVSWYQQTPGQGLQFLFEYFSETQRNKGNFPGRFSGRQFSNSRSEMNVSTLELGDSALYLCASSLDESLYYGYTFGSGTRLTVV.

This chain joins TRBV29-1 and TRBJ2-5, with D possibly matching TRBD2 (6 bases). Per the germline V gene, CDR1 is SQVTM and CDR2 is ANQGSEA. The CDR3 spans 13 residues. Trimming cost V 3 bases and J 5 bases, with 13 bases left between them. DNA of the CDR3: TGCAGCGTTGAGCCCAGGGAGGACGAGACCCAGTACTTC. Translating it yields CSVEPREDETQYF.

The V and J genes are TRBV4-3 and TRBJ2-5, with a possible D match to TRBD2 (5 bases). Trimming cost V 0 bases and J 1 base, with 18 bases left between them. CDR3 length equals 18 residues. Germline lookup yields CDR1 LGHNA and CDR2 YSLEER. The CDR3 DNA is TGCGCCAGCAGCCAAGATCTGAGAGGAGGTGGGTCCCAAGAGACCCAGTACTTC. It codes for CASSQDLRGGGSQETQYF.

The chain recombines TRBV19 with TRBJ1-4; no firm D call. This CDR3 spans 13 amino acids. The germline V gene has CDR1 LNHDA and CDR2 SQIVND (reference sequence). V was clipped by 5 bases and J by 8 bases, with 12 bases between them. CDR3 nucleotide sequence: TGTGCCAGTAGTTGGAAGGGAAGGGAAAAACTGTTTTTT. This translates into CASSWKGREKLFF.

The rearrangement joins TRBV19 to TRBJ2-7; D may be TRBD1 (6 bases). This CDR3 spans 16 amino acids. Germline V gene lookup returns CDR1 LNHDA and CDR2 SQIVND (reference sequence). The V gene lost 4 bases and the J gene lost 0 bases, with 16 bases spanning the gap. The CDR3 DNA follows: TGTGCCAGTAGTAGAAAGTGGGACACTCCCTCCTACGAGCAGTACTTC. Translated: CASSRKWDTPSYEQYF. The variable domain in full, with the rest retrieved from reference TRBV19 and TRBJ2-7, is DGGITQSPKYLFRKEGQNVTLSCEQNLNHDAMYWYRQDPGQGLRLIYYSQIVNDFQKGDIAEGYSVSREKKESFPLTVTSAQKNPTAFYLCASSRKWDTPSYEQYFGPGTRLTVT.

The chain couples TRBV18 to TRBJ2-7; 10 bases map to TRBD2. This CDR3 has 14 amino acids. Germline CDR1 KGHSH, CDR2 LQKENI. V was pared by 3 bases and J by 3 bases, with 2 bases of the junction left unmatched. As DNA, the CDR3 is TGTGCCAGCTCACCCAGGACTAGCGGCTACGAGCAGTACTTC. As protein: CASSPRTSGYEQYF.

The chain links TRBV7-2 to TRBJ2-7; D call uncertain. This CDR3 region has 13 residues. Germline CDR1 SGHTA, CDR2 FQGNSA. Trimming pared 1 base from V and 3 bases from J, leaving 7 bases between. The CDR3 coding sequence is TGTGCCAGCAGCTTAGAGGCCGTCTACGAGCAGTACTTC. Translating gives CASSLEAVYEQYF.

The rearrangement joins TRBV20-1 to TRBJ2-3; 8 bases are shared with TRBD1. This CDR3 comprises 14 residues. CDR1 is DFQATT, CDR2 SNEGSKA, per germline (reference sequence). The ends lost 3 bases at V and 6 bases at J; junction bases unmatched: 8. The CDR3 nucleotides are TGCAGTGCTAGTACGCCAGGGGGCTCCGATACGCAGTATTTT. As protein: CSASTPGGSDTQYF.

The chain recombines TRBV4-3 with TRBJ2-1, with a tentative D call TRBD2 (5 bases). The germline V gene has CDR1 LGHNA and CDR2 YSLEER. This CDR3 has 15 amino acids. The germline V and J ends were trimmed by 4 bases and 9 bases, with 19 bases remaining between them. The CDR3 nucleotides read TGCGCCAGCAGCCCGGGGTGGGTTTCTGTCCGTGAGCAGTTCTTC. It translates to CASSPGWVSVREQFF.

J is TRBJ1-1 and V is TRBV19; tentatively, D is TRBD1 (5 bases). There are 13 residues in the CDR3. CDR1 and CDR2 from the germline V gene are LNHDA and SQIVND (reference sequence). V lost 9 bases, J lost 1 base, and 12 bases lay in between. CDR3 in amino acids: CASSRQQNTEAFF. The CDR3 region has the DNA TGTGCCAGCTCGCGACAGCAGAACACTGAAGCTTTCTTT.